This entry features one T cell receptor beta chain sequence. Antigen unknown. This record comes from a study of graft-versus-host responses after intestinal transplantation. Study in general: Induction with anti-thymocyte globulin, then tacrolimus and steroids for roughly three years, was given to all recipients.

Profiled with immunoSEQ multiplex PCR; TCRdb holds only in-frame clones, not every one. The table lists over 55,000 clones, about nine tenths of them singletons, with about 1.3% in the top ten. The CDR3 runs 15 residues. Germline V gene lookup returns CDR1 SGHTS and CDR2 YDEGEE. V was clipped by 4 bases and J by 5 bases; unmatched bases: 7. The sample was unstimulated CD8+ T cells sorted from spleen or lymph node cells, taken before intestinal transplant. The chain joins TRBV5-8 to TRBJ2-7; TRBD2 matches 12 bases. The TCR sequence derives from a human donor who received an intestinal transplant. The CDR3: CASSPLAGGLHEQYF. CDR3 nucleotide sequence: TGTGCCAGCAGCCCGCTAGCGGGGGGGCTCCACGAGCAGTACTTC.